This TCR beta chain was retrieved from a study of post-analysis software for immune sequencing data. In the case of this clonotype: What it binds is unknown.

The authors incorporated unique molecular identifiers into the TCR beta cDNA libraries. T cells numbering roughly 1 to 10 million yielded some 500,000 cDNA molecules. TCRdb independently ran MiXCR on the PCR reads; one entry per CDR3 protein. The sample has 550,000 to 700,000 distinct CDR3 sequences; roughly 47% are singletons. The CDR3 has 14 residues. The V gene's germline CDR1 is SNHLY and CDR2 FYNNEI. V lost 7 bases to trimming and J lost 2 bases, with 14 bases between them. Points from the study as a whole: Compared with controls, patients showed significantly lower normalized Chao1 diversity. Controls showed lower frequencies than patients for several TRBV segments, and TRBV5-6, TRBV5-1 and TRBV20-1 were among these.

The chain recombines TRBV2 with TRBJ2-5, with D possibly matching TRBD1 (5 bases). This TCR was recovered from a girl between 5 and 17 years old with multiple sclerosis. Sequencing used blood. CDR3 bases: TGTGCCAGCACAGGTTTGGGGCTACAAGAGACCCAGTACTTC. It translates to CASTGLGLQETQYF.